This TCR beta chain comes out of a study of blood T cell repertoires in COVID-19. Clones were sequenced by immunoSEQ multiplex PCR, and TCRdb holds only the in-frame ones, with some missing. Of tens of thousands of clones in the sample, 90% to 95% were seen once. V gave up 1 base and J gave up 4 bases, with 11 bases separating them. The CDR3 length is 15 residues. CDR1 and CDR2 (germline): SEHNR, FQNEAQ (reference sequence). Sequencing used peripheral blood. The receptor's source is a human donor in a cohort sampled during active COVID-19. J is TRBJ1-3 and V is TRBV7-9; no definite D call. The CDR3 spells CASSLDPGFGNTIYF. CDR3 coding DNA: TGTGCCAGCAGCTTAGATCCGGGTTTCGGAAACACCATATATTTT.